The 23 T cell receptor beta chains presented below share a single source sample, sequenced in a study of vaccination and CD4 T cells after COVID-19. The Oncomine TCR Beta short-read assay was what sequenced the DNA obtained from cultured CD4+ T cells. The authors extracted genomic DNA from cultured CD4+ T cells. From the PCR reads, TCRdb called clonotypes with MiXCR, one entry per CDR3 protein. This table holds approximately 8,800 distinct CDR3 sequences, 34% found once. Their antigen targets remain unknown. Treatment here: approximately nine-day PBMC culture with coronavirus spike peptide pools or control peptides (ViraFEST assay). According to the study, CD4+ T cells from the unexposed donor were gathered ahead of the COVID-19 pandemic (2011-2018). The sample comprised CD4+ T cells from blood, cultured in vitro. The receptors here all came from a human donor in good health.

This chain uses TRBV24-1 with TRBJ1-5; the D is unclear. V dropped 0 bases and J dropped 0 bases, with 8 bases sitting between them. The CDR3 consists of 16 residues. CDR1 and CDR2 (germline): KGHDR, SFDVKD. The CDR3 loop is CATSDLGPNSNQPQHF. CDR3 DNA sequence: TGTGCCACCAGTGATTTGGGCCCTAATAGCAATCAGCCCCAGCATTTT.

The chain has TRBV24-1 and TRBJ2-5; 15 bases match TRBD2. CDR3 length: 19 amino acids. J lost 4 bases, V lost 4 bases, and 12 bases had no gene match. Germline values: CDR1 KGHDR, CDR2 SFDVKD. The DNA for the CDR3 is TGTGCCACCAGTGACCCTGGACTAGCGGGAGGGATGCCCCGAGAGACCCAGTACTTC. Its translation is CATSDPGLAGGMPRETQYF.

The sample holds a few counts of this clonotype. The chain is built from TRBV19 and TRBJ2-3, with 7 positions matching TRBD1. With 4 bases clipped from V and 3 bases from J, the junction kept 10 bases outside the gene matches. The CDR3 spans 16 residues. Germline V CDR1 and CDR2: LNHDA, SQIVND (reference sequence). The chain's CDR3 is CASSTQGVVRTDTQYF. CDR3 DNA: TGTGCCAGTAGTACTCAGGGGGTGGTAAGGACAGATACGCAGTATTTT.

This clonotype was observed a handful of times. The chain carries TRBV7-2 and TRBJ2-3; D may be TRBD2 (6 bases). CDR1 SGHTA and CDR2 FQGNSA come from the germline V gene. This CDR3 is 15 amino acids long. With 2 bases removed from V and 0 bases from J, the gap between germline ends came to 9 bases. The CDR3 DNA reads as TGTGCCAGCAGCTTACTAGCGAGTAGCACAGATACGCAGTATTTT. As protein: CASSLLASSTDTQYF.

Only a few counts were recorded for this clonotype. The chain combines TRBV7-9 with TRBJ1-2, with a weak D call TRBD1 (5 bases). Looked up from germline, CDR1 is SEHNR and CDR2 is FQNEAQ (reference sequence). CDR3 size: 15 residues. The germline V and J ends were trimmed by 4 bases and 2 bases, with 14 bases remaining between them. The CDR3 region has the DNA TGTGCCAGCAGCTCTACGGGGGGATGGAACTATGGCTACACCTTC. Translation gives CASSSTGGWNYGYTF.

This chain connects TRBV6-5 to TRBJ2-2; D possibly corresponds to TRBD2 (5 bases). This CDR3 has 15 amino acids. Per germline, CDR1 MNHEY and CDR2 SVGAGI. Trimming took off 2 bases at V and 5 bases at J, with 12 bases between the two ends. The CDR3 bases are TGTGCCAGCAGTTACACCAGCGGAGGAACCGGGGAGCTGTTTTTT. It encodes CASSYTSGGTGELFF.

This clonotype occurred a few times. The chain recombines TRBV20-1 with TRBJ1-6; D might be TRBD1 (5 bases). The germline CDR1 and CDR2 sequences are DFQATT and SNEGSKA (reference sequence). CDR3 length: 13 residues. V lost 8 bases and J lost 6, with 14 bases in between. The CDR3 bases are TGCAGTCCTGTCGGGGGAGGTAATTCACCCCTCCACTTT. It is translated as CSPVGGGNSPLHF.

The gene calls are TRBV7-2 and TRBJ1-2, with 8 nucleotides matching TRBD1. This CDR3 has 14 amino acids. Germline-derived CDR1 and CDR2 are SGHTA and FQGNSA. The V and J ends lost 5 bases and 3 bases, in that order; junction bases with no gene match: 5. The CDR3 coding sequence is TGTGCCAGCAGCAGACAGGGGACCGACTATGGCTACACCTTC. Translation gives CASSRQGTDYGYTF.

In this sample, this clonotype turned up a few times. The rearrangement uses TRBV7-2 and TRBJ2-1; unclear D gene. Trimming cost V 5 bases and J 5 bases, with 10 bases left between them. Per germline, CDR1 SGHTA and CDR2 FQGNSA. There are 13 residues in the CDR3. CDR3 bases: TGTGCCAGCAGCAGCAGGTTAGACAATGAGCAGTTCTTC. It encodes CASSSRLDNEQFF.

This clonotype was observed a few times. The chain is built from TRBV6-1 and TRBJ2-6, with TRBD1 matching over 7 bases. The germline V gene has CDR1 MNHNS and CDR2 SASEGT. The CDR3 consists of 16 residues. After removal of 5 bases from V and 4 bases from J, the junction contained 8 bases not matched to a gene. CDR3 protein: CASSKTGLEGANVLTF. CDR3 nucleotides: TGTGCCAGCAGTAAGACAGGGCTAGAGGGGGCCAACGTCCTGACTTTC.

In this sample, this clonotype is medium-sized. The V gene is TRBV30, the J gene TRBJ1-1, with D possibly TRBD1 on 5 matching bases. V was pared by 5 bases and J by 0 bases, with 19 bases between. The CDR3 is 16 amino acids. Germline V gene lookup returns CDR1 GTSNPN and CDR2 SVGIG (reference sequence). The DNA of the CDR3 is TGTGCCTGGGAGGGCCCAGGGAGGATTCTGAACACTGAAGCTTTCTTT. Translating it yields CAWEGPGRILNTEAFF.

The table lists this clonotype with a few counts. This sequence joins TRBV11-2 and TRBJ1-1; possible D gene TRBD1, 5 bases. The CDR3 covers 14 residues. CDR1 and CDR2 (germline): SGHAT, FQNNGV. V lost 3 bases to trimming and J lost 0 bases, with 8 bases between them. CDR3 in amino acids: CASSLQGMNTEAFF. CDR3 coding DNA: TGTGCCAGCAGCTTGCAGGGCATGAACACTGAAGCTTTCTTT.

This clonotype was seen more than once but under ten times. The CDR3: CASSPGTGSTDTQYF. The CDR3, as DNA: TGTGCCAGCAGCCCCGGGACAGGTAGCACAGATACGCAGTATTTT. The J gene is TRBJ2-3, the V gene TRBV7-3; TRBD1 aligns across 8 bases. The CDR3 is 15 residues long. V was clipped by 5 bases and J by 0 bases; unmatched bases: 4. CDR1 SGHTA and CDR2 FQGTGA come from the germline V gene.

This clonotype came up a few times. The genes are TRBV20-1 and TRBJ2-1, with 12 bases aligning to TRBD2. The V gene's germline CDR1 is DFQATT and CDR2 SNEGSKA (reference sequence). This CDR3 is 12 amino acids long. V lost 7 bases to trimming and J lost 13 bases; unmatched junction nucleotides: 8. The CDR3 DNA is TGCAGTGTCAGGACTAGCGGGATTCGTCAGTTCTTC. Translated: CSVRTSGIRQFF.

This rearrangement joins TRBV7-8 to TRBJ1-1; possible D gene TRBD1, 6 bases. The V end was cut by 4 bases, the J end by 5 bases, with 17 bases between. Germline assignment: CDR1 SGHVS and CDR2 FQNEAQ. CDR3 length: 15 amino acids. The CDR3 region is CASSSKTGFFTEAFF. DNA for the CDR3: TGTGCCAGCAGCTCCAAGACAGGATTTTTTACTGAAGCTTTCTTT.

The DNA of the CDR3 is TGTGCCAGCTCACGGACCGGGACTAGCGGGAGGGGTGAGCAGTTCTTC. It is translated as CASSRTGTSGRGEQFF. The chain combines TRBV18 with TRBJ2-1; 16 positions agree with TRBD2. Unmatched junction bases numbered 6, after V lost 4 bases and J lost 9 bases. Looked up from germline, CDR1 is KGHSH and CDR2 is LQKENI. The CDR3 is made up of 16 amino acids. Full variable domain (missing parts from reference TRBV18 and TRBJ2-1): NAGVMQNPRHLVRRRGQEARLRCSPMKGHSHVYWYRQLPEEGLKFMVYLQKENIIDESGMPKERFSAEFPKEGPSILRIQQVVRGDSAAYFCASSRTGTSGRGEQFFGPGTRLTVL.

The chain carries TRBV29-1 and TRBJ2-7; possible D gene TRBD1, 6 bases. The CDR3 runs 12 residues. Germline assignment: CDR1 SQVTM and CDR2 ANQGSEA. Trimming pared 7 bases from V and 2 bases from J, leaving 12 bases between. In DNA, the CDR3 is TGCAGCGGGACAGACTCCCCCTACGAGCAGTACTTC. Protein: CSGTDSPYEQYF.

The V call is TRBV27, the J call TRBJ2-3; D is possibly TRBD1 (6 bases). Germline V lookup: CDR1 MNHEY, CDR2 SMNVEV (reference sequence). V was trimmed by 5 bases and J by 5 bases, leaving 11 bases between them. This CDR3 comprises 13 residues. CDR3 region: CASSPRGGDTQYF. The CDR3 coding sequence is TGTGCCAGCAGTCCCAGGGGTGGAGATACGCAGTATTTT.

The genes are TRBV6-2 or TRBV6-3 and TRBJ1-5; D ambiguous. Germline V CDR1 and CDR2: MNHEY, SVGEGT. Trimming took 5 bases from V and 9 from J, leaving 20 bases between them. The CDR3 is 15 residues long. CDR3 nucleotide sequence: TGTGCCAGCAGTCCTAATTTAGGTTTCGGGGTGCCCCAGCATTTT. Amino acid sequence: CASSPNLGFGVPQHF.

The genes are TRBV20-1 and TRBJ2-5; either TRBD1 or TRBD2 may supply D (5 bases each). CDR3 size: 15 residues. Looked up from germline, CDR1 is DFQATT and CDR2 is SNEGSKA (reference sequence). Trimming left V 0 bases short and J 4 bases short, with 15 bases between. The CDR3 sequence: CSAREPGTMGETQYF. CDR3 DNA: TGCAGTGCTAGAGAGCCGGGGACCATGGGAGAGACCCAGTACTTC.

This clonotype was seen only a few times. CDR3 nucleotide sequence: TGTGCCAGTAGTACCACAGCTATCCCCTACAATGAGCAGTTCTTC. It specifies CASSTTAIPYNEQFF. The chain couples TRBV19 to TRBJ2-1; no reliable D call. The CDR3 is made up of 15 amino acids. Germline CDR1 reads LNHDA; CDR2 reads SQIVND (reference sequence). V was cut by 4 bases and J by 2 bases, with 12 bases left in between.

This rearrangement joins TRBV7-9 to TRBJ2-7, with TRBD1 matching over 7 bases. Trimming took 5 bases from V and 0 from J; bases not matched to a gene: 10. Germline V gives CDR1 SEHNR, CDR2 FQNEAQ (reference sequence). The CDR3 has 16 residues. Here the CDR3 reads CASSDIRAGGSYEQYF. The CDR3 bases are TGTGCCAGCAGCGATATACGGGCAGGGGGCTCCTACGAGCAGTACTTC.

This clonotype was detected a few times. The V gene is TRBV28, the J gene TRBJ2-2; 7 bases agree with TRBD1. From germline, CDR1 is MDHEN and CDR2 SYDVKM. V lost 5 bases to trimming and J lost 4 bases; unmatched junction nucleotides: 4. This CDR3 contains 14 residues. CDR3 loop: CASSRDRVTGELFF. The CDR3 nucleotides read TGTGCCAGCAGTCGAGACAGGGTCACCGGGGAGCTGTTTTTT.